Listed below are T cell receptor beta chains from one sample, sequenced in a study of shared clonotypes between healthy human individuals. Clones were sequenced by immunoSEQ multiplex PCR, and TCRdb holds only the in-frame ones, with some missing. The table has roughly 2,000,000 clones, 93% seen once. The material sequenced was naive CD8+ T cells from PBMCs. The source of these receptors is a man aged 18 to 29 in good health. Some clones in this sample may be carry-over from other donors' samples. Both conserved end residues are part of each CDR3. D genes are given only for firm matches. Clone size, where shown, is once, few, many, or a class for clones that have expanded.

cdr3_nt: TGTGCCAGCAGTTACCTGACAGGGATGGGCGGGGAGCTGTTTTTT
cdr3_aa: CASSYLTGMGGELFF
v_call: TRBV6-5
d_call: TRBD1
clone_size: NA
j_call: TRBJ2-2

cdr3_nt: TGCGCCAGCAGCTCCCGGGACAGGGGCTACGAGCAGTACTTC
cdr3_aa: CASSSRDRGYEQYF
v_call: TRBV5-1
d_call: TRBD1
clone_size: NA
j_call: TRBJ2-7

cdr3_nt: TGTGCCAGTAGTATAGATCGCGCAGGGTGGCTCTTGAATGGCTACACCTTC
cdr3_aa: CASSIDRAGWLLNGYTF
v_call: TRBV19
d_call: NA
clone_size: NA
j_call: TRBJ1-2

cdr3_nt: TGTGCCAGCAGCCCTCAAACGCACACTGAAGCTTTCTTT
cdr3_aa: CASSPQTHTEAFF
v_call: TRBV7-9
d_call: NA
clone_size: NA
j_call: TRBJ1-1

cdr3_nt: TGTGCCAGCAGCTTAGGGTCGGGTTTCATCGACAATGAGCAGTTCTTC
cdr3_aa: CASSLGSGFIDNEQFF
v_call: TRBV7-8
d_call: NA
clone_size: once
j_call: TRBJ2-1

cdr3_nt: TGTGCCAGCAGTGAAATGGCTAGATACAATGAGCAGTTCTTC
cdr3_aa: CASSEMARYNEQFF
v_call: TRBV25-1
d_call: NA
clone_size: NA
j_call: TRBJ2-1

cdr3_nt: TGTGCCAGTACCCCCCTGAAGACAAACTATGGCTACACCTTC
cdr3_aa: CASTPLKTNYGYTF
v_call: TRBV19
d_call: NA
clone_size: NA
j_call: TRBJ1-2

cdr3_nt: TGTGCCAGCAGCTTGGTTCTAGCACATGAGCAGTTCTTC
cdr3_aa: CASSLVLAHEQFF
v_call: TRBV5-6
d_call: NA
clone_size: NA
j_call: TRBJ2-1

cdr3_nt: TGTGCCAGCAGCTTTAGTCTAGCAAGCTCCTACGAGCAGTACTTC
cdr3_aa: CASSFSLASSYEQYF
v_call: TRBV13
d_call: NA
clone_size: NA
j_call: TRBJ2-7

cdr3_nt: TGTGCCAGCAGTTTATCATCATACAATGAGCAGTTCTTC
cdr3_aa: CASSLSSYNEQFF
v_call: TRBV27
d_call: NA
clone_size: NA
j_call: TRBJ2-1

cdr3_nt: TGCAGCGCAGGACGACAGGGGGTCTCCACAGATACGCAGTATTTT
cdr3_aa: CSAGRQGVSTDTQYF
v_call: TRBV29-1
d_call: TRBD1
clone_size: NA
j_call: TRBJ2-3

cdr3_nt: TGTGCCAGCAGCTTACCCACTAGCGGGGGTTACAATGAGCAGTTCTTC
cdr3_aa: CASSLPTSGGYNEQFF
v_call: TRBV7-8
d_call: TRBD2
clone_size: NA
j_call: TRBJ2-1

cdr3_nt: TGTGCCAGCAGTTCTCTGTGGGGGTCCGGGGAGCTGTTTTTT
cdr3_aa: CASSSLWGSGELFF
v_call: TRBV28
d_call: NA
clone_size: NA
j_call: TRBJ2-2

cdr3_nt: TGTGCCTGGAGTAGGGGGCAGCGAAGGAACACTGAAGCTTTCTTT
cdr3_aa: CAWSRGQRRNTEAFF
v_call: TRBV30
d_call: TRBD1
clone_size: NA
j_call: TRBJ1-1

cdr3_nt: TGTGCCAGCAGTCCGAGGGACTCCTCCTACAATGAGCAGTTCTTC
cdr3_aa: CASSPRDSSYNEQFF
v_call: TRBV28
d_call: NA
clone_size: NA
j_call: TRBJ2-1

cdr3_nt: TGTGCCAGCAGTTTTGGCAGACACTACGAGCAGTACTTC
cdr3_aa: CASSFGRHYEQYF
v_call: TRBV28
d_call: NA
clone_size: NA
j_call: TRBJ2-7

cdr3_nt: TGTGCCAGTAGTATCCCAGGGTCCTATGGCTACACCTTC
cdr3_aa: CASSIPGSYGYTF
v_call: TRBV19
d_call: NA
clone_size: NA
j_call: TRBJ1-2

cdr3_nt: TGCAGCCACCTTAGGGGGCCAGAGACCCAGTACTTC
cdr3_aa: CSHLRGPETQYF
v_call: TRBV29-1
d_call: TRBD1
clone_size: NA
j_call: TRBJ2-5

cdr3_nt: TGTGCCAGCAGCAGAGGACAGTTCCGCAATCAGCCCCAGCATTTT
cdr3_aa: CASSRGQFRNQPQHF
v_call: TRBV28
d_call: NA
clone_size: NA
j_call: TRBJ1-5

cdr3_nt: TGTGCCAGCAGCTTAGCGGGAGATACCTACGAGCAGTACTTC
cdr3_aa: CASSLAGDTYEQYF
v_call: TRBV6-5
d_call: TRBD2
clone_size: NA
j_call: TRBJ2-7

cdr3_nt: TGTGCCAGCACCCCCAACGGGTCTGGCTACACCTTC
cdr3_aa: CASTPNGSGYTF
v_call: TRBV7-9
d_call: NA
clone_size: NA
j_call: TRBJ1-2

cdr3_nt: TGTGCCAGCAGTCCAGGACTAGCTGGCTACGAGCAGTACTTC
cdr3_aa: CASSPGLAGYEQYF
v_call: TRBV28
d_call: TRBD2
clone_size: NA
j_call: TRBJ2-7

cdr3_nt: TGTGCCAGCAGTTTGGTAGGAGGAAACACTGAAGCTTTCTTT
cdr3_aa: CASSLVGGNTEAFF
v_call: TRBV28
d_call: NA
clone_size: NA
j_call: TRBJ1-1

cdr3_nt: TGCGCCAGCAGCCAGGGGGACAGGGAACCCTACGAGCAGTACTTC
cdr3_aa: CASSQGDREPYEQYF
v_call: TRBV4-3
d_call: TRBD1
clone_size: NA
j_call: TRBJ2-7

cdr3_nt: TGTGCCAGCAGCGTATATAGCAGGGCGGACAATGAGCAGTTCTTC
cdr3_aa: CASSVYSRADNEQFF
v_call: TRBV9
d_call: NA
clone_size: NA
j_call: TRBJ2-1

cdr3_nt: TGTGCCAGTAACGCTCGAGCGGGAGCGAACACCGGGGAGCTGTTTTTT
cdr3_aa: CASNARAGANTGELFF
v_call: TRBV19
d_call: TRBD2
clone_size: NA
j_call: TRBJ2-2

cdr3_nt: TGTGCCAGCAGTTACTCGGGGGATGGCTACACCTTC
cdr3_aa: CASSYSGDGYTF
v_call: TRBV6-5
d_call: NA
clone_size: NA
j_call: TRBJ1-2

cdr3_nt: TGTGCCAGTAGTCCCACCAGGGGCTCGGAGCGGGCCAACGTCCTGACTTTC
cdr3_aa: CASSPTRGSERANVLTF
v_call: TRBV19
d_call: NA
clone_size: NA
j_call: TRBJ2-6

cdr3_nt: TGTGCCAGCAGTTACTTACAGAGCTCTGGAAACACCATATATTTT
cdr3_aa: CASSYLQSSGNTIYF
v_call: TRBV6-6
d_call: NA
clone_size: NA
j_call: TRBJ1-3

cdr3_nt: TGTGCCAGCAGCGGAAGGGACGGAACGAACACTGAAGCTTTCTTT
cdr3_aa: CASSGRDGTNTEAFF
v_call: TRBV11-1
d_call: NA
clone_size: few
j_call: TRBJ1-1

cdr3_nt: TGTGCCAGTAGTATAGACATGGACCAAGAGACCCAGTACTTC
cdr3_aa: CASSIDMDQETQYF
v_call: TRBV19
d_call: NA
clone_size: NA
j_call: TRBJ2-5

cdr3_nt: TGTGCCAGCAGTGAAGCTAGGGACAGGGGGTCAGGCAATGAGCAGTTCTTC
cdr3_aa: CASSEARDRGSGNEQFF
v_call: TRBV2
d_call: TRBD1
clone_size: NA
j_call: TRBJ2-1

cdr3_nt: TGCGCCAGCAGTGACACGGGGGAGATCTACGAGCAGTACTTC
cdr3_aa: CASSDTGEIYEQYF
v_call: TRBV10-2
d_call: NA
clone_size: NA
j_call: TRBJ2-7

cdr3_nt: TGTGCCAGCAGTTTATATGGGCGGGAGGGAGATACGCAGTATTTT
cdr3_aa: CASSLYGREGDTQYF
v_call: TRBV28
d_call: TRBD2
clone_size: NA
j_call: TRBJ2-3

cdr3_nt: TGTGCCAGCAGCGTAGAAGGACTAGCGGGAGTCCTAGAGACCCAGTACTTC
cdr3_aa: CASSVEGLAGVLETQYF
v_call: TRBV9
d_call: TRBD2
clone_size: once
j_call: TRBJ2-5